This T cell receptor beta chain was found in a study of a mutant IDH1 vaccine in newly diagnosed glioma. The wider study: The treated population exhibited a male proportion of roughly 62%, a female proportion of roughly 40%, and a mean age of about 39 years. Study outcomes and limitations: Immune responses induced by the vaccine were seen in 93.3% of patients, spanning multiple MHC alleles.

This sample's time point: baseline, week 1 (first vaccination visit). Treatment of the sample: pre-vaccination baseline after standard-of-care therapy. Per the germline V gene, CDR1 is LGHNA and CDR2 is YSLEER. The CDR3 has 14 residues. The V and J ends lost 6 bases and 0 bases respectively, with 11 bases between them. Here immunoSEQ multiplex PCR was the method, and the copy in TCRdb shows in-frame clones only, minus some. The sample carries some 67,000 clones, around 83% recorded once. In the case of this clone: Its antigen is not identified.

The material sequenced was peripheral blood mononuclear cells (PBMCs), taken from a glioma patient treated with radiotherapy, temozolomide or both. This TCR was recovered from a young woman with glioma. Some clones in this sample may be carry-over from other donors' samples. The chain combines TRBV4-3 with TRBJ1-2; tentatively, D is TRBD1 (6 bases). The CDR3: CASSPTGTNYGYTF. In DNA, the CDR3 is TGCGCCAGCAGTCCCACAGGGACTAACTATGGCTACACCTTC.